Here is one TCR beta chain with its context. Some clones are missing from TCRdb's copy, which holds only in-frame ones; the method was immunoSEQ multiplex PCR. The repertoire holds roughly 200,000 clones, with less than 90% as singletons. This sample was taken from a study of blood T cell repertoires in COVID-19. The V end was cut by 3 bases, the J end by 8 bases, with 13 bases between. Per the germline V gene, CDR1 is LGHDT and CDR2 is YNNKEL (reference sequence). This CDR3 contains 14 residues. The chain is built from TRBV3-1 (or the pseudogene TRBV3-2) and TRBJ1-4; D call uncertain. Material for sequencing was PBMCs or T cells enriched from blood (not recorded which). The sequence was collected from a woman in her twenties or thirties who had recovered from COVID-19. The chain's CDR3 is CASSHRGGGEKLFF. As DNA, the CDR3 is TGTGCCAGCAGCCACCGTGGTGGAGGAGAAAAACTGTTTTTT.